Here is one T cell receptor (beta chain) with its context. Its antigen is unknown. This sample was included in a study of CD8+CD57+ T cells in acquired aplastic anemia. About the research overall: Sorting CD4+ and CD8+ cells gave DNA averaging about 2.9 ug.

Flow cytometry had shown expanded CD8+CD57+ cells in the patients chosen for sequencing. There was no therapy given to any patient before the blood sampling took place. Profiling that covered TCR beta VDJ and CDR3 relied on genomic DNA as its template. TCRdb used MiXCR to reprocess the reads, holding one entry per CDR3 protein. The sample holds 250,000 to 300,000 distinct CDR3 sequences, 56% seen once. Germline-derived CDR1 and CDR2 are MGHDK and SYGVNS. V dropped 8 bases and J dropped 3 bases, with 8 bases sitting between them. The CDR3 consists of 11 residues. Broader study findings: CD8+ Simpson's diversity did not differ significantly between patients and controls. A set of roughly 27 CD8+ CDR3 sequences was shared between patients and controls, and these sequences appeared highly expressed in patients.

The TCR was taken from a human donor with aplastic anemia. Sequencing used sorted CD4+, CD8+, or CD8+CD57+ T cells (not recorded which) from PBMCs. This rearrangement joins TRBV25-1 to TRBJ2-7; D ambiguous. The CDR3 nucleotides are TGTGCCAGCTGTAGTTACTACGAGCAGTACTTC. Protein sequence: CASCSYYEQYF.